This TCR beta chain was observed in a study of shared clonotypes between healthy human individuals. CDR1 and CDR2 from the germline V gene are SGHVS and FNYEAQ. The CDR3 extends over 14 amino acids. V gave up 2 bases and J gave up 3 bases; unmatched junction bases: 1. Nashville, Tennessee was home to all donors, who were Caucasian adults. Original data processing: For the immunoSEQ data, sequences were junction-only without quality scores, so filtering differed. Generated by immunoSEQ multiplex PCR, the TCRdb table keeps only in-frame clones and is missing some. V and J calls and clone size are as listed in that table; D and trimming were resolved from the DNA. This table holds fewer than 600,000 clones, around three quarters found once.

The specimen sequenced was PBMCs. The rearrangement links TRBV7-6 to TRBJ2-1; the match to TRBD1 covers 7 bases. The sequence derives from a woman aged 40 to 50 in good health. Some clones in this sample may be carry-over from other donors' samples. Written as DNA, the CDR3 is TGTGCCAGCAGCTTACGGGACAGCTACAATGAGCAGTTCTTC. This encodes CASSLRDSYNEQFF.